This TCR beta chain was retrieved from a study of blood T cells in healthy people across ages. Study details: Researchers report that template switching captured about one barcoded beta molecule per two T cells. Study findings and constraints: Diversity was higher, and naive CD4+ cells more numerous, in long-lived donors than in aged donors.

Concerning this clonotype itself: Its antigen is not known.

A second PCR, run for roughly 7 to 12 cycles, used a sample-barcoded 5' primer plus a J-beta primer mix. A template-switch adaptor with 12 random nucleotides tagged each cDNA molecule. From the 5' RACE reads, TCRdb called clonotypes with MiXCR, one entry per CDR3 protein. The sample consists of approximately 770,000 distinct CDR3 sequences, 55% to 75% of them appearing once. CDR3 length equals 12 residues. Trimming shortened V by 1 base and J by 3 bases, and 4 bases separated the two germline ends. Germline CDR1 ENHRY, CDR2 SYGVKD. At least 6 micrograms of total RNA were extracted per sample. Sequenced: blood. The sequence came from a man aged 30 to 39 in good health. V is TRBV10-3 and J is TRBJ2-7; D uncertain. CDR3 coding DNA: TGTGCCATCAGTGAGTTGTACTACGAGCAGTACTTC. Amino acid sequence: CAISELYYEQYF.